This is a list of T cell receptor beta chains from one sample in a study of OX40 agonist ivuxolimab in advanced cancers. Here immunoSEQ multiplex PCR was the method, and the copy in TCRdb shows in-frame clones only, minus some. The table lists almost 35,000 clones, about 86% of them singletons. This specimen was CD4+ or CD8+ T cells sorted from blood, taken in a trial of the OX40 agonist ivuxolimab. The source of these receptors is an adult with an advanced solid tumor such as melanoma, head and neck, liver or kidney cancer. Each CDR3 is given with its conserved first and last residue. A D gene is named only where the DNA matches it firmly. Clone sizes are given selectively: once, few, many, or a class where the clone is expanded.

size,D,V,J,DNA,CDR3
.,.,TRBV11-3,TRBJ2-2,TGTGCCAGCAGCTTCTATACCGGGGAGCTGTTTTTT,CASSFYTGELFF
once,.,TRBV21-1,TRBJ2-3,TGTGCCAGCAGCAAAGATGAAAGGGACAGGGGGCGCAGGGATTTT,CASSKDERDRGRRDF
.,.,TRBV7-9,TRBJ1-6,TGTGCCAGCAGCTTATATACGGATTCACCCCTCCACTTT,CASSLYTDSPLHF
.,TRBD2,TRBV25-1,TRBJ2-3,TGTGCCAGCAAATTAGCGGGATCCACAGATACGCAGTATTTT,CASKLAGSTDTQYF
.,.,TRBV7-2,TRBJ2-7,TGTGCCAGCAGCCCGTCAGGGGTTAAGTACGAGCAGTACTTC,CASSPSGVKYEQYF
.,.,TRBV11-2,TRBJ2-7,TGTGCCAGCAGCTTAGTTTCCGGGAACTCCTACGAGCAGTACTTC,CASSLVSGNSYEQYF
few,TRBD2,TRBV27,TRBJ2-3,TGTGCCAGCAGTTTATTAGGCGGGAGGTGGGGCACAGATACGCAGTATTTT,CASSLLGGRWGTDTQYF
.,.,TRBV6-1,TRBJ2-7,TGTGCCAGCCACAGGGGACTATCCTACGAGCAGTACTTC,CASHRGLSYEQYF
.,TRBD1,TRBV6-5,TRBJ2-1,TGTGCCAGCAGTAAATGGGACAGGTTCAATGAGCAGTTCTTC,CASSKWDRFNEQFF
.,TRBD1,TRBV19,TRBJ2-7,TGTGCCAGCTCAATCCCGGGACAGGGCTTATACGAGCAGTACTTC,CASSIPGQGLYEQYF
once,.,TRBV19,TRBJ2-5,TGTGCCAGTAGTATATCTCGGATCGGGGAGACCCAGTACTTC,CASSISRIGETQYF
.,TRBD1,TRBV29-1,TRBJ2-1,TGCAGCGCGGACAGGGGGCTATACAATGAGCAGTTCTTC,CSADRGLYNEQFF
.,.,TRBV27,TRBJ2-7,TGTGCCAGCAGTTCTGACAGGGAGGCCTACGAGCAGTACTTC,CASSSDREAYEQYF
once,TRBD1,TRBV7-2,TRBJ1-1,TGTGCCAGCAGCTTATCCGGGACAGGGATTGGTTCTTTCTTT,CASSLSGTGIGSFF
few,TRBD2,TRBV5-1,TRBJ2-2,TGCGCCAGCAGCACCCTAGCGGGGGGGCAAACCGGGGAGCTGTTTTTT,CASSTLAGGQTGELFF
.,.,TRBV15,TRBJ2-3,TGTGCCACCAGCTCGCCAAATTACGGAGCGGATACGCAGTATTTT,CATSSPNYGADTQYF
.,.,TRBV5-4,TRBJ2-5,TGTGCCAGCAGCTTGAGGACAGGGACTAATCAAGAGACCCAGTACTTC,CASSLRTGTNQETQYF
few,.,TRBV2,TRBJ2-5,TGTGCCAGCAGTGGTAGACCGGACTCCGACCAAGAGACCCAGTACTTC,CASSGRPDSDQETQYF
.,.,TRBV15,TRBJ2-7,TGTGCCACCAGCGGATTAACAGGAAATTACTCCTACGAGCAGTACTTC,CATSGLTGNYSYEQYF
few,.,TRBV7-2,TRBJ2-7,TGTGCCAGCAGCCTCCACCATTCCTACGAGCAGTACTTC,CASSLHHSYEQYF
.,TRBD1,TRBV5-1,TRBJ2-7,TGCGCCAGCGCCCCGGGACAGGGGGCCTACGAGCAGTACTTC,CASAPGQGAYEQYF
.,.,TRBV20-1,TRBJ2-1,TGCAGTTGTGGGGCCTGGGATGAGCAGTTCTTC,CSCGAWDEQFF
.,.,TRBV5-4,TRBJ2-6,TGTGCCAGCAGTATCCCACCTACCCTCTCTGGGGCCAACGTCCTGACTTTC,CASSIPPTLSGANVLTF
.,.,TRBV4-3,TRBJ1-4,TGCGCCAGCAGCCAAGATCCCAGGGCCGGAGGGGAAAAACTGTTTTTT,CASSQDPRAGGEKLFF
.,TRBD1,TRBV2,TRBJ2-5,TGTGCCAGCAGGTTCGACAGGGGGTCAGGGGAGACCCAGTACTTC,CASRFDRGSGETQYF
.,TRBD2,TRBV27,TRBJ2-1,TGTGCCAGCAGTTTATGGGGACTAGCGGGAGGCCAAGGGGAGTTCTTC,CASSLWGLAGGQGEFF
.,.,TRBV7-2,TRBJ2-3,TGTGCCAGCAGCTCAGGGTTGAGCACAGATACGCAGTATTTT,CASSSGLSTDTQYF
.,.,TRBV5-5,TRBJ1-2,TGTGCCAGCAGCTTGGCCGAACGAGGGGTCGGTGGCTACACCTTC,CASSLAERGVGGYTF
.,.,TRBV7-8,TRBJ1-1,TGTGCCAGCAGCTTACGATGGAGCACTGAAGCTTTCTTT,CASSLRWSTEAFF
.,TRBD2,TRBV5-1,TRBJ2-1,TGCGCCAGCAGCTTAGCGGGATCCCTCTCCTACAATGAGCAGTTCTTC,CASSLAGSLSYNEQFF
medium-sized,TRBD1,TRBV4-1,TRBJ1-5,TGCGCCAGCAGCCGAGGGGGCAGTGAGCCCCAGCATTTT,CASSRGGSEPQHF
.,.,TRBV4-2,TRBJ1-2,TGTGCCAGCAGCCAAGAACCTAGACGGAACTATGGCTACACCTTC,CASSQEPRRNYGYTF
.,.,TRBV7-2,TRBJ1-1,TGTGCCAGCAGCTTAGCACGGTGGGACACTGAAGCTTTCTTT,CASSLARWDTEAFF
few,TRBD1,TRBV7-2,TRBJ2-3,TGTGCCAGCAGCTTGTCCGGGACAGGGGCCGGAGATACGCAGTATTTT,CASSLSGTGAGDTQYF
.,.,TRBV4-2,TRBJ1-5,TGTGCCAGCAGCCAAGATCTGGCTCAGCCCCAGCATTTT,CASSQDLAQPQHF
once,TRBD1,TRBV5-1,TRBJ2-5,TGCGCCAGCAGCTTGGGGACAGGGGGCAGCCAAGAGACCCAGTACTTC,CASSLGTGGSQETQYF
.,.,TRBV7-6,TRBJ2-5,TGTGCCAGCAGTAAAGTCCAAGAGACCCAGTACTTC,CASSKVQETQYF
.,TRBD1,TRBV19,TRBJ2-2,TGTGCCAGTAGCCGAGACAGGGGGCCCAACACCGGGGAGCTGTTTTTT,CASSRDRGPNTGELFF
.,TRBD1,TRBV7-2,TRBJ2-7,TGTGCCAGCAGCTTCGGGACAGACTACGAGCAGTACTTC,CASSFGTDYEQYF
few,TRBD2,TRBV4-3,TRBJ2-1,TGCGCCAGCAGCCAAGATCCTAGCGGACGCTCCTACAATGAGCAGTTCTTC,CASSQDPSGRSYNEQFF
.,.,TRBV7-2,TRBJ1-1,TGTGCCAGCAGCTTAGCGTACAGAGAAGCTTTCTTT,CASSLAYREAFF
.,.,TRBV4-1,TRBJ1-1,TGCGCCAGCAGCCAATTGGACATGGGCTTCATGAACACTGAAGCTTTCTTT,CASSQLDMGFMNTEAFF
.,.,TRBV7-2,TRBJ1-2,TGTGCCAGCAGCTTAGCGGGGAGGAACTATGGCTACACCTTC,CASSLAGRNYGYTF
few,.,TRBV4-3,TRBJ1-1,TGCGCCAGCAGCCAAGAAGGGTTACAGAATCCAGAAGCTTTCTTT,CASSQEGLQNPEAFF
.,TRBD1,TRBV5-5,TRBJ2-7,TGTGCCAGCAGCTACACCGGGACAGATTACTACGAGCAGTACTTC,CASSYTGTDYYEQYF
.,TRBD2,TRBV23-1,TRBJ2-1,TGCGCCAGCAGTCAAAGGTGGACTAGCGGGAGTACCTACAATGAGCAGTTCTTC,CASSQRWTSGSTYNEQFF
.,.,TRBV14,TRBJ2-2,TGTGCCAGCAGCCAAGAAACAGGAGTCGGGGAGCTGTTTTTT,CASSQETGVGELFF
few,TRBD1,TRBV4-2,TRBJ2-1,TGTGCCAGCAGCCAAGCGAGGGGGACAGCCAACAATGAGCAGTTCTTC,CASSQARGTANNEQFF
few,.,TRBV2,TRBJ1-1,TGTGCCAGCAGTGACCCCAAGGCAGCAGCTTTCTTT,CASSDPKAAAFF
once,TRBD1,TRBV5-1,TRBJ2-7,TGCGCCAGCTCAACACAGCCGGGACAGGGAGCCTACGAGCAGTACTTC,CASSTQPGQGAYEQYF
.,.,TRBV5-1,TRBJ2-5,TGCGCCAGCAGCTTGCTCCAGGGAGAGACCCAGTACTTC,CASSLLQGETQYF
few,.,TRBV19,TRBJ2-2,TGTGCCAGTAGTAACGGGAGAAACACCGGGGAGCTGTTTTTT,CASSNGRNTGELFF
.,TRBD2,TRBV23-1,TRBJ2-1,TGCGCCAGCAGTCGCCCCGACAGCAAAGCCGGGACTACTACTAATGAGCAGTTCTTC,CASSRPDSKAGTTTNEQFF